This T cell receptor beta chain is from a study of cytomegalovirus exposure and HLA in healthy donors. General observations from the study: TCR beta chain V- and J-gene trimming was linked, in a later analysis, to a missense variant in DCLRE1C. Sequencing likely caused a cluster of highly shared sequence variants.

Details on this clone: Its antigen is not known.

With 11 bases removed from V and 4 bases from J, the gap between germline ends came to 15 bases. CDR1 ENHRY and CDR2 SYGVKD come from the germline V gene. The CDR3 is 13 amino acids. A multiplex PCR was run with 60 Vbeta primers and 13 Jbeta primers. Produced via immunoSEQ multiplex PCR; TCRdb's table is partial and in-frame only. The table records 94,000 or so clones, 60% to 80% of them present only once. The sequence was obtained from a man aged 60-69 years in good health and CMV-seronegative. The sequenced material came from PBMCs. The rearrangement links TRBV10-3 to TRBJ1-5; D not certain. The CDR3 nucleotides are TGTGCCGCAAGGGAGGAAGAGAATCAGCCCCAGCATTTT. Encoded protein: CAAREEENQPQHF.